Each of the 7 T cell receptor beta chains below was sequenced from the same sample in a study of cytomegalovirus exposure and HLA in healthy donors. Generated by immunoSEQ multiplex PCR, the TCRdb table keeps only in-frame clones and is missing some. The data contain 90,000 to 120,000 clones, roughly 84% of them singletons. Specimen: PBMCs. These TCRs come from a woman younger than 35 in good health and CMV-seronegative.

The chain is built from TRBV28 and TRBJ1-4, with no clear D. This CDR3 spans 14 amino acids. The germline CDR1 and CDR2 sequences are MDHEN and SYDVKM. The V end lost 6 bases, the J end lost 8 bases, and 16 bases lay between the germline ends. CDR3 sequence: CASSKTVNEEKLFF. DNA of the CDR3: TGTGCCAGCAGCAAAACAGTGAACGAAGAAAAACTGTTTTTT. Full variable domain (outside the CDR3, taken from reference TRBV28 and TRBJ1-4): DVKVTQSSRYLVKRTGEKVFLECVQDMDHENMFWYRQDPGLGLRLIYFSYDVKMKEKGDIPEGYSVSREKKERFSLILESASTNQTSMYLCASSKTVNEEKLFFGSGTQLSVL.

This sequence joins TRBV9 and TRBJ1-2; a weak D match, TRBD1 (6 bases). Trimming removed 0 bases at V and 13 bases at J, with 16 bases between. Germline CDR1 reads SGDLS; CDR2 reads YYNGEE. The CDR3 is 13 amino acids. The CDR3 coding sequence is TGTGCCAGCAGCGTAGTAGAAGGGGGTTCCCTCACCTTC. It is translated as CASSVVEGGSLTF.

J is TRBJ1-2 and V is TRBV2, with D unresolved. CDR1 and CDR2 from the germline V gene are SNHLY and FYNNEI. CDR3 length: 15 amino acids. V shed 0 bases and J shed 4 bases, with 12 bases lying between them. The chain's CDR3 is CASSEARGIGYGYTF. CDR3 nucleotides: TGTGCCAGCAGTGAAGCTCGAGGGATCGGCTATGGCTACACCTTC.

The V gene is TRBV5-4, the J gene TRBJ1-2; the match to TRBD1 covers 9 bases. The CDR3 spans 16 residues. In germline, CDR1 is SGHNT, CDR2 YYREEE (reference sequence). Unmatched junction bases numbered 12, after V lost 5 bases and J lost 4 bases. CDR3: CASSNTGGANLYGYTF. The CDR3 coding sequence is TGTGCCAGCAGTAACACAGGGGGCGCGAACCTCTATGGCTACACCTTC.

This clone showed up just a few times. The chain has TRBV10-2 and TRBJ2-3, with TRBD2 identical over 11 bases. This CDR3 spans 15 amino acids. Germline CDR1 is WSHSY and CDR2 is SAAADI. J lost 2 bases, V lost 6 bases, and 4 bases had no gene match. CDR3 region: CASREGLADTDTQYF. The CDR3 DNA reads as TGCGCCAGCAGGGAGGGACTAGCGGACACAGATACGCAGTATTTT.

The chain links TRBV2 to TRBJ1-4, with D hard to call. Trimming cost V 8 bases and J 0 bases, with 10 bases left between them. Germline CDR1 reads SNHLY; CDR2 reads FYNNEI. The CDR3 contains 14 residues. The CDR3 nucleotides are TGTGCCAGCGGGCGCCATCCAACTAATGAAAAACTGTTTTTT. This sequence encodes CASGRHPTNEKLFF.

The rearrangement joins TRBV28 to TRBJ1-3; D remains ambiguous. Trimming removed 5 bases at V and 4 bases at J, with 18 bases between. The germline V gene encodes CDR1 MDHEN and CDR2 SYDVKM. The CDR3 is made up of 16 amino acids. CDR3 protein: CASSLHLAVRGNTIYF. The CDR3 bases are TGTGCCAGCAGTCTTCACCTTGCAGTTCGAGGAAACACCATATATTTT.